This T cell receptor beta chain derives from a study of T-cell reconstitution after alpha-beta-depleted transplantation in children. Study-level findings and limits: After transplant, high TCRbeta diversity at day 60 in some patients arose from surviving recipient T cells and thymic progenitors.

There are 14 residues in the CDR3. Trimming shortened V by 2 bases and J by 0 bases, and 5 bases separated the two germline ends. This clonotype has more than one count but fewer than ten. Its target is not known. Unique molecular identifiers were used to barcode this TCRbeta library. TCRdb re-called the PCR reads with MiXCR, one entry per CDR3 protein. The sample yields roughly 790,000 distinct CDR3 sequences, around 17% seen once. The TCR comes from a male patient younger than 18 who had a stem cell transplant for acute lymphoblastic leukemia, so the T cells may come from the graft donor. The material sequenced was PBMCs, mostly from graft donor cells, taken 360 days after TCRalphabeta/CD19-depleted stem cell transplant. This chain joins TRBV12-3 or TRBV12-4 and TRBJ1-5; D not resolved. The DNA for the CDR3 is TGTGCCAGCAGTTTACTTAATAGCAATCAGCCCCAGCATTTT. The encoded protein is CASSLLNSNQPQHF.